This T cell receptor beta chain was sequenced during a study of shared clonotypes between healthy human individuals. Study-wide points: Although depth was large, rarefaction showed that sequencing of the sorted subsets was incomplete. Memory subsets generally showed smaller estimated richness than naive subsets did.

CD45RO-negative, CCR7-selected cells formed the naive CD8 fraction, which excluded terminally differentiated effector memory CD45RA+ cells. Note on this clone: As yet, its antigen is unknown. Different DNA sequences within this sample yield the same CDR3.

This CDR3 comprises 13 residues. Germline V gene lookup returns CDR1 LNHNV and CDR2 YYDKDF (reference sequence). Trimming removed 0 bases from V and 4 bases from J, with 4 bases in between. The protocol was immunoSEQ multiplex PCR, while the TCRdb copy is restricted to in-frame clones and leaves out a portion. In the table there are about 600,000 clones, roughly 95% of which are singletons. J is TRBJ2-1 and V is TRBV15, with D unclear. The sequencing input was naive CD8+ T cells sorted from blood. The origin of this receptor is a woman younger than 45 in good health. CDR3 amino acids: CATSRDRYNEQFF. In DNA form, the CDR3 reads TGTGCCACCAGCAGAGATCGATACAATGAGCAGTTCTTC.